This T cell receptor (beta chain) derives from a study of cytomegalovirus exposure and HLA in healthy donors. General study points: A later analysis found common viral pathogens apparently linked to several of the most significant clusters.

Researchers ran the PCR with 60 Vbeta and 13 Jbeta primers. Per the original methods: Unique TCR beta chains totaled about 73 million in a later count, with 8.5 million to 12 million of them shared. Only in-frame clones appear in the TCRdb table, and some are missing; sequencing was by immunoSEQ multiplex PCR. The V and J calls and clone size come from that table; D and trimming were worked out from the DNA. This table has about 200,000 clones, approximately 80% appearing once. About this clone itself: Its matching antigen is unknown. The same CDR3 arises from other DNA sequences in this sample as well.

The sequence was obtained from a man under 40 in good health and CMV-seronegative. The sequencing sample was made of PBMCs.

The CDR3 reads CASSRGTDYGYTF. The CDR3 DNA reads TGTGCCAGCAGCAGGGGGACAGACTATGGCTACACCTTC. The rearrangement joins TRBV5-6 to TRBJ1-2, with 7 positions matching TRBD1. V lost 4 bases, J lost 3 bases, and 3 bases stayed unmatched. Germline CDR1 and CDR2: SGHDT and YYEEEE. The CDR3 contains 13 residues.